The 28 T cell receptor beta chains presented below share a single source sample, sequenced in a study of blood T cell repertoires in COVID-19. Some clones are missing from TCRdb's copy, which holds only in-frame ones; the method was immunoSEQ multiplex PCR. Seen here are 350,000 to 400,000 clones, around 87% observed once, and the top ten hold less than 2.5%. The material sequenced was PBMCs or T cells enriched from blood (not recorded which). The receptors here all came from a man in his forties or fifties in a cohort exposed to, infected with or recovered from COVID-19 (not recorded which).

The chain combines TRBV11-2 with TRBJ1-5; TRBD1 agrees at 9 bases. CDR3 length: 13 amino acids. The V gene end was trimmed by 5 bases and the J gene end by 7 bases; junction bases not matched to a gene: 3. CDR1 and CDR2 from the germline V gene are SGHAT and FQNNGV. The CDR3: CASSQDRGQPQHF. CDR3 nucleotides: TGTGCCAGCAGCCAGGACAGGGGACAGCCCCAGCATTTT.

The chain has TRBV7-9 and TRBJ1-3; D is ambiguous. The CDR3 runs to 11 residues. V was trimmed by 2 bases and J by 6 bases, leaving 2 bases between them. Germline assignment: CDR1 SEHNR and CDR2 FQNEAQ (reference sequence). DNA of the CDR3: TGTGCCAGCAGCTTACAAAACACCATATATTTT. It is translated as CASSLQNTIYF. Together with reference TRBV7-9 and TRBJ1-3, the CDR3 gives the full variable domain: DTGVSQNPRHKITKRGQNVTFRCDPISEHNRLYWYRQTLGQGPEFLTYFQNEAQLEKSRLLSDRFSAERPKGSFSTLEIQRTEQGDSAMYLCASSLQNTIYFGEGSWLTVV.

This clone was seen many times. The V gene is TRBV2, the J gene TRBJ1-6; 9 bases agree with TRBD1. The CDR3 consists of 15 residues. Germline V CDR1 and CDR2: SNHLY, FYNNEI. V lost 6 bases to trimming and J lost 6 bases; unmatched junction nucleotides: 6. CDR3 nucleotides: TGTGCCAGCAGCCCCGGGACAGGGCTTAATTCACCCCTCCACTTT. The encoded protein is CASSPGTGLNSPLHF.

This chain uses TRBV4-1 with TRBJ2-6; 9 nucleotides match TRBD2. The germline V gene encodes CDR1 MGHRA and CDR2 YSYEKL. This CDR3 comprises 18 residues. The trim removed 1 base at V and 4 bases at J, leaving 8 bases unmatched. CDR3 in amino acids: CASSQVELAGSGANVLTF. The CDR3 DNA reads TGCGCCAGCAGCCAAGTAGAACTAGCGGGTTCCGGGGCCAACGTCCTGACTTTC.

J is TRBJ2-7 and V is TRBV30; TRBD2 is a possible D gene (6 bases). The CDR3 spans 13 residues. Deletions cut 2 bases from V and 2 bases from J, with 10 bases between. Germline assignment: CDR1 GTSNPN and CDR2 SVGIG (reference sequence). The CDR3 DNA sequence: TGTGCCTGGAGTCCGGGGAGGACCTACGAGCAGTACTTC. Translation gives CAWSPGRTYEQYF.

The chain links TRBV9 to TRBJ1-2; D possibly corresponds to TRBD1 (6 bases). The CDR3 extends over 15 amino acids. Trimming pared 3 bases from V and 5 bases from J, leaving 17 bases between. The V gene's germline CDR1 is SGDLS and CDR2 YYNGEE. In DNA form, the CDR3 reads TGTGCCAGCAGCGCACAGGGCCTGCAGGGATATGGCTACACCTTC. Amino acids: CASSAQGLQGYGYTF. The full variable domain, completed using reference TRBV9 and TRBJ1-2, is DSGVTQTPKHLITATGQRVTLRCSPRSGDLSVYWYQQSLDQGLQFLIQYYNGEERAKGNILERFSAQQFPDLHSELNLSSLELGDSALYFCASSAQGLQGYGYTFGSGTRLTVV.

The chain carries TRBV4-1 and TRBJ1-2, with TRBD1 matching 7 bases. The germline V gene has CDR1 MGHRA and CDR2 YSYEKL. V was clipped by 0 bases and J by 3 bases; unmatched bases: 4. This CDR3 region has 15 residues. CDR3 nucleotide sequence: TGCGCCAGCAGCCAAGACCAACAGGGGCACTATGGCTACACCTTC. It encodes CASSQDQQGHYGYTF.

The table lists this clone with a few counts. The V and J genes are TRBV2 and TRBJ1-2; tentatively, D is TRBD1 (5 bases). CDR1 and CDR2 (germline): SNHLY, FYNNEI. The CDR3 is 15 amino acids. Trimming stripped 3 bases from V and 0 bases from J, with 11 bases between. In DNA form, the CDR3 reads TGTGCCAGCAGTGAGGCGGGGACGGCTAACTATGGCTACACCTTC. Protein sequence: CASSEAGTANYGYTF.

V usage is TRBV6-5 and J usage is TRBJ2-7; TRBD1 agrees at 7 bases. Germline V gene lookup returns CDR1 MNHEY and CDR2 SVGAGI. The length of the CDR3 is 13 residues. V dropped 9 bases and J dropped 1; count of bases not matched to a gene: 6. The CDR3 nucleotides read TGTGCCAGTTGGACAGGTATTTCCTACGAGCAGTACTTC. As protein: CASWTGISYEQYF.

This chain connects TRBV6-6 to TRBJ2-7; 8 positions match TRBD1. Trimming took 3 bases from V and 3 from J; bases not matched to a gene: 1. This CDR3 spans 13 amino acids. Germline-derived CDR1 and CDR2 are MNHNY and SVGAGI (reference sequence). The CDR3 loop reads CASSYDRGYEQYF. DNA of the CDR3: TGTGCCAGCAGTTATGACAGGGGCTACGAGCAGTACTTC.

The chain couples TRBV7-9 to TRBJ1-2, with D possibly TRBD1 on 5 matching bases. Germline values: CDR1 SEHNR, CDR2 FQNEAQ (reference sequence). Trimming pared 3 bases from V and 6 bases from J, leaving 8 bases between. This CDR3 region has 12 residues. The CDR3 bases are TGTGCCAGCAGCTTTGGGGGGGATGGCTACACCTTC. Translated, it gives CASSFGGDGYTF.

The chain carries TRBV5-4 and TRBJ2-1; 11 bases agree with TRBD2. With 4 bases clipped from V and 6 bases from J, the junction kept 6 bases outside the gene matches. Germline V gene sequence: CDR1 SGHNT, CDR2 YYREEE (reference sequence). The length of the CDR3 is 15 residues. Written as DNA, the CDR3 is TGTGCCAGCAGCCGACTAGCGGGAAACGTCAATGAGCAGTTCTTC. This codes for CASSRLAGNVNEQFF.

The chain employs TRBV6-5 and TRBJ1-3, with D tentatively TRBD1 (6 bases). Germline V gives CDR1 MNHEY, CDR2 SVGAGI. The CDR3 sequence is 14 residues long. Trimming cost V 7 bases and J 2 bases, with 12 bases left between them. As DNA, the CDR3 is TGTGCCAGCACTGTCACAGGGACTGGAAACACCATATATTTT. Protein: CASTVTGTGNTIYF.

J is TRBJ2-3 and V is TRBV7-9; TRBD2 agrees at 11 bases. CDR3 length: 16 residues. The J segment lost 5 bases and the V segment lost 3 bases, leaving 7 bases of the junction unmatched. Per the germline V gene, CDR1 is SEHNR and CDR2 is FQNEAQ (reference sequence). The chain's CDR3 is CASSFSLLAGEDTQYF. As DNA, the CDR3 is TGTGCCAGCAGCTTTTCACTACTAGCGGGAGAAGATACGCAGTATTTT.

CDR3 DNA sequence: TGTGCCATCAGTGGACTAGCGGGAGTAGACTACAATGAGCAGTTCTTC. Amino acid sequence: CAISGLAGVDYNEQFF. The rearrangement links TRBV10-3 to TRBJ2-1; 12 nucleotides align to TRBD2. Germline V gene data show CDR1 as ENHRY and CDR2 as SYGVKD. The length of the CDR3 is 16 residues. V was pared by 4 bases and J by 3 bases, with 4 bases of the junction left unmatched.

The rearrangement links TRBV19 to TRBJ1-2; no reliable D call. Germline loops: CDR1 LNHDA, CDR2 SQIVND (reference sequence). The ends were cut back, 2 bases at V and 4 bases at J, with 14 bases in the middle. The CDR3 has 15 residues. In DNA, the CDR3 is TGTGCCAGTAGTATACTCGGCAGTAGCTTCTATGGCTACACCTTC. As protein: CASSILGSSFYGYTF. Full variable domain (outside the CDR3, taken from reference TRBV19 and TRBJ1-2): DGGITQSPKYLFRKEGQNVTLSCEQNLNHDAMYWYRQDPGQGLRLIYYSQIVNDFQKGDIAEGYSVSREKKESFPLTVTSAQKNPTAFYLCASSILGSSFYGYTFGSGTRLTVV.

J is TRBJ1-3 and V is TRBV3-1 (or the pseudogene TRBV3-2); D is perhaps TRBD1 (6 bases). From germline, CDR1 is LGHDT and CDR2 YNNKEL (reference sequence). With 3 bases removed from V and 6 bases from J, the gap between germline ends came to 9 bases. The CDR3 has 13 residues. This CDR3 is CASSQGGANTIYF. The CDR3 DNA sequence: TGTGCCAGCAGCCAGGGGGGGGCAAACACCATATATTTT.

This chain connects TRBV6-6 to TRBJ1-3; 9 positions match TRBD1. The CDR3 spans 17 residues. J lost 3 bases, V lost 5 bases, and 11 bases had no gene match. The germline CDR1 and CDR2 sequences are MNHNY and SVGAGI (reference sequence). This CDR3 is CASSQIRDRDRGNTIYF. In nucleotides, the CDR3 is TGTGCCAGCAGTCAGATCCGGGACAGGGATCGTGGAAACACCATATATTTT.

This clone was found once. This rearrangement joins TRBV6-5 to TRBJ2-5; TRBD1 might be the D (5 bases). Germline lookup yields CDR1 MNHEY and CDR2 SVGAGI. The V gene lost 6 bases and the J gene lost 0 bases, with 8 bases spanning the gap. This CDR3 spans 13 amino acids. CDR3 nucleotide sequence: TGTGCCAGCAGGGCGGACAACCAAGAGACCCAGTACTTC. Its translation is CASRADNQETQYF.

The rearrangement links TRBV28 to TRBJ1-1; D gene unclear. Germline CDR1 and CDR2: MDHEN and SYDVKM. This CDR3 is built from 12 residues. V was shortened by 6 bases and J by 0 bases, with 5 bases between the two germline ends. The DNA for the CDR3 is TGTGCCAGCAGAGAGATGAACACTGAAGCTTTCTTT. Translation gives CASREMNTEAFF.

CDR3 DNA sequence: TGTGCCAGCAGCCAAGACAGGGTGGCTGGCTACACCTTC. This gives the protein CASSQDRVAGYTF. The chain uses TRBV4-2 and TRBJ1-2; tentatively, D is TRBD1 (5 bases). V lost 0 bases to trimming and J lost 7 bases, with 9 bases between them. Germline values: CDR1 LGHNA, CDR2 YNFKEQ. The CDR3 extends over 13 amino acids.

As concerns this clone: The same CDR3 arises from other DNA sequences in this sample as well. This chain links TRBV5-1 with TRBJ2-2; D remains unclear. The V end lost 5 bases, the J end lost 2 bases, and 7 bases lay between the germline ends. Per germline, CDR1 SGHRS and CDR2 YFSETQ. This CDR3 comprises 13 residues. CDR3 coding DNA: TGCGCCAGCAGTTACAGCAACACCGGGGAGCTGTTTTTT. It specifies CASSYSNTGELFF.

The chain joins TRBV27 to TRBJ1-6; D remains unclear. The CDR3 has 16 residues. The germline V gene has CDR1 MNHEY and CDR2 SMNVEV (reference sequence). The V end was cut by 5 bases, the J end by 6 bases, with 17 bases between. For the CDR3, the DNA is TGTGCCAGCAGTCCCTTAGGTGGGTCGGGTAATTCACCCCTCCACTTT. Translation: CASSPLGGSGNSPLHF.

Points on this clone: Other DNA sequences in this sample translate to the same CDR3. V is TRBV5-1 and J is TRBJ2-7, with TRBD1 matching over 10 bases. Germline CDR1 reads SGHRS; CDR2 reads YFSETQ. CDR3 length: 14 residues. Losses at the gene ends were 4 bases for V and 3 bases for J; bases not matched to a gene: 4. This chain's CDR3 is CASSPRTGGYEQYF. CDR3 in DNA: TGCGCCAGCAGCCCAAGGACAGGGGGCTACGAGCAGTACTTC.

V is TRBV9 and J is TRBJ1-6; 11 bases fit TRBD1. Germline V CDR1 and CDR2: SGDLS, YYNGEE. This CDR3 has 16 amino acids. Trimming took 3 bases from V and 7 from J; bases not matched to a gene: 6. CDR3 in amino acids: CASSADRGLVNSPLHF. CDR3 nucleotides: TGTGCCAGCAGCGCGGACAGGGGGCTAGTGAATTCACCCCTCCACTTT.

This chain joins TRBV14 and TRBJ2-2; possibly TRBD2 for D (5 bases). Germline V gene lookup returns CDR1 SGHDN and CDR2 FVKESK. CDR3 size: 13 residues. Between the trimmed V and J ends, which lost 4 bases and 7 bases, there was a span of 10 bases. CDR3 residues: CASSPVRGGELFF. CDR3 DNA: TGTGCCAGCAGCCCAGTCCGGGGCGGGGAGCTGTTTTTT.

This chain connects TRBV27 to TRBJ1-2, with TRBD1 as a possible D gene (6 bases). The V end was cut by 5 bases, the J end by 4 bases, with 11 bases between. The germline V gene has CDR1 MNHEY and CDR2 SMNVEV (reference sequence). This CDR3 has 13 residues. The CDR3 DNA sequence: TGTGCCAGCAGTAAACAGGGCAGCTATGGCTACACCTTC. Encoded protein: CASSKQGSYGYTF.

This sequence joins TRBV27 and TRBJ2-3; the match to TRBD2 covers 9 bases. After removal of 2 bases from V and 5 bases from J, the junction contained 5 bases not matched to a gene. The germline V gene has CDR1 MNHEY and CDR2 SMNVEV (reference sequence). The CDR3 is 15 amino acids. The CDR3 coding sequence is TGTGCCAGCAGTTTAGCGGGAGGGCCGGGAGATACGCAGTATTTT. Translation gives CASSLAGGPGDTQYF.